The clone carrying this T cell receptor (beta chain) showed up just a few times. Its antigen is not known. This record comes from a study of T cells in Graves' hyperthyroidism and ophthalmopathy. Study outcomes and limitations: With a median lead of roughly 6.2 months before onset, the model predicted ophthalmopathy.

The CDR3 length is 16 residues. CDR1 is SGHVS, CDR2 FQNEAQ, per germline. V was cut by 2 bases and J by 0 bases, with 10 bases left in between. Authors of the study amplified TCR beta CDR3 regions from RNA transcripts. With the HTBI primer set, the TCR CDR3 went through a first round of RT-PCR. MiXCR was run by TCRdb on the multiplex PCR reads, yielding one entry per CDR3 protein. The data show around 580,000 distinct CDR3 sequences, roughly 17% seen once. Fresh peripheral blood, under 13 ml, was the source of the PBMCs. The chain uses TRBV7-8 and TRBJ1-4, with D tentatively TRBD1 (5 bases). Source material: blood. The receptor's source is a woman between 18 and 30 years old with Graves' hyperthyroidism. The CDR3 DNA is TGTGCCAGCAGCTTACAGGGAGTGGCAACTAATGAAAAACTGTTTTTT. Encoded protein: CASSLQGVATNEKLFF.